A single sample is the source of the 17 T cell receptor beta chains below, sequenced in a study of cytomegalovirus exposure and HLA in healthy donors. Primers: 60 Vbeta forward and 13 Jbeta reverse. Using immunoSEQ multiplex PCR, the repertoire was profiled, and TCRdb retains in-frame clones only, with some absent. Its table lists under 130,000 clones. The sequencing input was PBMCs. Receptors originate from a man aged 50-60 years in good health and CMV-seronegative.

The V and J genes are TRBV7-3 and TRBJ2-3; tentatively, D is TRBD2 (6 bases). CDR3 length: 13 amino acids. V was clipped by 6 bases and J by 1 base, with 8 bases between them. Germline values: CDR1 SGHTA, CDR2 FQGTGA. The CDR3 loop is CASSWGGTDTQYF. CDR3 in DNA: TGTGCCAGCAGTTGGGGGGGCACAGATACGCAGTATTTT.

The genes are TRBV6-5 and TRBJ2-5, with 12 bases that match TRBD2. The closer fit of TRBJ2-7 to the DNA end suggests the J call may be wrong. CDR1 and CDR2 (germline): MNHEY, SVGAGI. This CDR3 is built from 15 residues. This CDR3 reads CASSSQTSGRYEQYF. CDR3 nucleotide sequence: TGTGCCAGCAGTTCTCAGACTAGCGGGAGATACGAGCAGTACTTC.

The chain employs TRBV4-3 and TRBJ1-2, with D possibly TRBD1 on 6 matching bases. The germline V and J ends were trimmed by 4 bases and 2 bases, with 14 bases remaining between them. The germline gives CDR1 LGHNA, CDR2 YSLEER. CDR3 length: 15 amino acids. CDR3 residues: CASSPGPGHNYGYTF. The CDR3 DNA reads TGCGCCAGCAGCCCTGGCCCGGGACACAACTATGGCTACACCTTC.

The chain has TRBV12-5 and TRBJ1-2, with TRBD1 as a possible D gene (6 bases). The CDR3 extends over 12 amino acids. V lost 9 bases and J 7 bases, leaving 15 bases between the germline ends. The germline gives CDR1 LGHNT, CDR2 FRNRAP. CDR3 sequence: CASVQGTGGYTF. CDR3 nucleotide sequence: TGTGCTAGCGTACAGGGAACGGGTGGCTACACCTTC.

This chain connects TRBV6-4 to TRBJ2-3, with D maybe TRBD1 (5 bases). The CDR3 totals 13 residues. Trimming removed 5 bases at V and 0 bases at J, with 6 bases between. Germline assignment: CDR1 MRHNA and CDR2 SNTAGT. CDR3 nucleotide sequence: TGTGCCAGCAGTAGGGGTAGCACAGATACGCAGTATTTT. It translates to CASSRGSTDTQYF.

CDR3 DNA sequence: TGCGCCAGCAGCACCCGACAGAGTCTCACAGATACGCAGTATTTT. Amino acid sequence: CASSTRQSLTDTQYF. V and J are TRBV5-1 and TRBJ2-3; TRBD1 might be the D (5 bases). CDR1 is SGHRS, CDR2 YFSETQ, per germline. V shed 4 bases and J shed 2 bases, with 14 bases lying between them. This CDR3 region has 15 residues.

The genes are TRBV18 and TRBJ2-1; possible D gene TRBD2, 6 bases. CDR1 and CDR2 from the germline V gene are KGHSH and LQKENI. Trimming cost V 6 bases and J 5 bases, with 20 bases left between them. The CDR3 length is 16 residues. CDR3 sequence: CASSPPGERANNEQFF. In nucleotides, the CDR3 is TGTGCCAGCTCCCCGCCCGGGGAGCGGGCAAACAATGAGCAGTTCTTC. Combining the CDR3 with reference TRBV18 and TRBJ2-1 gives the whole variable domain NAGVMQNPRHLVRRRGQEARLRCSPMKGHSHVYWYRQLPEEGLKFMVYLQKENIIDESGMPKERFSAEFPKEGPSILRIQQVVRGDSAAYFCASSPPGERANNEQFFGPGTRLTVL.

The chain carries TRBV4-3 and TRBJ2-3; TRBD2 matches at 7 bases. In germline, CDR1 is LGHNA, CDR2 YSLEER. The V and J ends lost 3 bases and 8 bases, in that order; junction bases with no gene match: 8. The CDR3 sequence is 14 residues long. The CDR3 spells CASSQFLAVGTQYF. The CDR3 coding sequence is TGCGCCAGCAGCCAGTTCCTAGCGGTTGGTACGCAGTATTTT.

This chain links TRBV7-2 with TRBJ2-6; 9 bases are a match to TRBD1. Germline trimming cut 11 bases from V and 1 base from J; bases unmatched to any gene: 12. This CDR3 contains 17 residues. Germline-derived CDR1 and CDR2 are SGHTA and FQGNSA. CDR3 protein: CASRSPGTGSGANVLTF. The CDR3 DNA reads TGTGCCTCACGTTCCCCAGGGACAGGGTCTGGGGCCAACGTCCTGACTTTC.

This sequence joins TRBV30 and TRBJ2-5; maybe TRBD2 (6 bases). Trimming took 3 bases from V and 7 from J, leaving 18 bases between them. This CDR3 is 14 amino acids long. Germline values: CDR1 GTSNPN, CDR2 SVGIG (reference sequence). The CDR3 DNA reads TGTGCCTGGAGGGCACGCGGGACCGGGGGGACCCAGTACTTC. Its protein is CAWRARGTGGTQYF.

The rearrangement uses TRBV6-5 and TRBJ2-3, with 13 bases aligning to TRBD2. Trimming at V came to 0 bases and at J to 13 bases, leaving 4 bases not matched to a gene. CDR3 length equals 14 residues. From germline, CDR1 is MNHEY and CDR2 SVGAGI. This CDR3 reads CASSYSGTSGMEYF. The CDR3 DNA reads as TGTGCCAGCAGTTACTCGGGGACTAGCGGGATGGAGTATTTT.

The chain joins TRBV19 to TRBJ1-5; D gene uncertain. The V gene lost 0 bases and the J gene lost 5 bases, with 8 bases spanning the gap. Germline V gene lookup returns CDR1 LNHDA and CDR2 SQIVND (reference sequence). The CDR3 is made up of 14 amino acids. The CDR3 loop reads CASSIDHSYQPQHF. The CDR3 region has the DNA TGTGCCAGTAGTATAGACCACAGTTATCAGCCCCAGCATTTT.

The chain has TRBV7-6 and TRBJ2-5; TRBD1 agrees at 11 bases. CDR1 SGHVS and CDR2 FNYEAQ come from the germline V gene. With V trimmed by 1 base and J by 4 bases, 2 bases remained unmatched. The CDR3 is 15 residues long. The CDR3 spells CASSLGTGGGETQYF. CDR3 nucleotides: TGTGCCAGCAGCTTAGGGACAGGGGGCGGAGAGACCCAGTACTTC.

The rearrangement joins TRBV5-6 to TRBJ2-5; 8 bases match TRBD1. The germline CDR1 and CDR2 sequences are SGHDT and YYEEEE. The CDR3 is made up of 16 amino acids. Losses at the gene ends were 2 bases for V and 7 bases for J; bases not matched to a gene: 13. The CDR3 nucleotides are TGTGCCAGCAGCTTAAGGACAGGGCGGGGAATCGGGACCCAGTACTTC. Translating it yields CASSLRTGRGIGTQYF. Based on the CDR3 plus reference TRBV5-6 and TRBJ2-5, the full variable domain is DAGVTQSPTHLIKTRGQQVTLRCSPKSGHDTVSWYQQALGQGPQFIFQYYEEEERQRGNFPDRFSGHQFPNYSSELNVNALLLGDSALYLCASSLRTGRGIGTQYFGPGTRLLVL.

In regard to this clone: An end of the junction differs from the germline gene, which may be a read error. The chain combines TRBV2 with TRBJ2-5; 11 nucleotides match TRBD1. The length of the CDR3 is 12 residues. The germline gives CDR1 SNHLY, CDR2 FYNNEI. CDR3 DNA: TGTGCCAGCAGTGAAGCGCAGGGACAGGGGGACTTC. It codes for CASSEAQGQGDF.

A remark on this clone: A read error may account for a junction end that differs from germline. This sequence joins TRBV5-1 and TRBJ1-2; no definite D call. CDR3 length equals 14 residues. Germline lookup yields CDR1 SGHRS and CDR2 YFSETQ. The CDR3 nucleotides are TGCGCCAGCACCTTGGGCACAGTTAACTATGGCTACACCTTC. Translation gives CASTLGTVNYGYTF.

The chain employs TRBV4-3 and TRBJ2-3, with D possibly TRBD2 on 6 matching bases. The CDR3 extends over 17 amino acids. The V gene's germline CDR1 is LGHNA and CDR2 YSLEER. V was cut by 0 bases and J by 3 bases, with 16 bases left in between. The CDR3 spells CASSQEFLGGRTDTQYF. The CDR3 DNA reads as TGCGCCAGCAGCCAAGAGTTCTTAGGAGGGCGTACAGATACGCAGTATTTT.